This T cell receptor (beta chain) was identified during a study of T cell repertoires and HLA-DP antigens. The CDR3 runs 15 residues. CDR1 and CDR2 (germline): MRHNA, SNTAGT. The ends were cut back, 0 bases at V and 4 bases at J, with 10 bases in the middle. This clone appeared a single time. What it binds is unknown. Measured with immunoSEQ multiplex PCR; TCRdb has only the in-frame clones, and not every one. The table has 85,000 to 90,000 clones, approximately 86% seen once; the top ten hold 1.7%. The J gene is TRBJ1-5, the V gene TRBV6-4; tentative D call: TRBD1 (5 bases). Material for sequencing was CD4+ T cells from PBMCs. The sequence derives from a man aged 45-65 years in good health and CMV-seronegative. The CDR3 spells CASSDSSRANQPQHF. DNA of the CDR3: TGTGCCAGCAGTGACTCGAGCAGGGCAAATCAGCCCCAGCATTTT.